The 22 T cell receptor beta chains reported below all come from one sample, sequenced in a study of STAT5B mutations in CD4+ large granular lymphocyte leukemia. Sequencing used immunoSEQ multiplex PCR; TCRdb keeps in-frame clones, though not all of them. The sample lists about 20,000 clones; 60% to 85% were seen once. Sequenced: CD4+ T cells from blood buffy coats. Receptor source: a human donor in good health.

The V gene is TRBV7-2, the J gene TRBJ2-7, with 12 nucleotides matching TRBD2. Unmatched junction bases numbered 0, after V lost 1 base and J lost 2 bases. Germline loops: CDR1 SGHTA, CDR2 FQGNSA. The CDR3 covers 15 residues. The CDR3 region is CASSLGLAGAYEQYF. Written as DNA, the CDR3 is TGTGCCAGCAGCTTAGGACTAGCGGGGGCCTACGAGCAGTACTTC.

The CDR3 sequence: CASSLVLGADTEAFF. The CDR3 region has the DNA TGTGCCAGCAGCTTAGTATTGGGGGCCGACACTGAAGCTTTCTTT. The V and J genes are TRBV7-9 and TRBJ1-1, with a weak D call TRBD1 (6 bases). The germline V gene encodes CDR1 SEHNR and CDR2 FQNEAQ (reference sequence). V lost 1 base, J lost 3 bases, and 12 bases lay in between. The CDR3 spans 15 residues.

About this clone: Germline is not matched at one junction end, which may reflect a read error. CDR3 nucleotides: TGTGCCAGCAGTTTACCCTACTGGCAGCAGCTCTTC. It translates to CASSLPYWQQLF. V usage is TRBV28 and J usage is TRBJ2-1, with D uncertain. Germline V CDR1 and CDR2: MDHEN, SYDVKM. The CDR3 sequence is 12 residues long.

The rearrangement joins TRBV30 to TRBJ2-5; TRBD1 might be the D (5 bases). This CDR3 comprises 14 residues. Germline CDR1 is GTSNPN and CDR2 is SVGIG (reference sequence). V was pared by 2 bases and J by 4 bases, with 14 bases between. CDR3 in amino acids: CAWSTGSSSETQYF. CDR3 in DNA: TGTGCCTGGAGTACAGGCTCCTCCTCAGAGACCCAGTACTTC. Full variable domain (rest looked up from reference TRBV30 and TRBJ2-5): SQTIHQWPATLVQPVGSPLSLECTVEGTSNPNLYWYRQAAGRGLQLLFYSVGIGQISSEVPQNLSASRPQDRQFILSSKKLLLSDSGFYLCAWSTGSSSETQYFGPGTRLLVL.

V gene TRBV7-9 combines with J gene TRBJ1-4; 7 nucleotides line up with TRBD1. In germline, CDR1 is SEHNR, CDR2 FQNEAQ (reference sequence). J gave up 5 bases and V 3 bases, and 6 bases lay outside the gene matches. The CDR3 runs to 15 residues. CDR3 DNA sequence: TGTGCCAGCAGCTTTAGAGGCAGGGGGAATGAAAAACTGTTTTTT. It specifies CASSFRGRGNEKLFF.

As concerns this clone: One end of the junction varies from germline; a read error may be responsible. The chain is built from TRBV7-7 and TRBJ2-5; TRBD2 matches 7 bases. The CDR3 spans 16 residues. Per germline, CDR1 SSHAT and CDR2 FNYEAQ (reference sequence). CDR3 DNA: TGTGCTAGCAGCTTAAGGGCTAGCGGATCTCGAGAGACCCAGTACTTC. This translates into CASSLRASGSRETQYF.

A few counts support this clone. The chain links TRBV7-2 to TRBJ1-1, with D possibly matching TRBD1 (6 bases). V lost 1 base to trimming and J lost 8 bases, with 11 bases between them. CDR3 length equals 13 residues. Germline V gene lookup returns CDR1 SGHTA and CDR2 FQGNSA. CDR3 coding DNA: TGTGCCAGCAGCTTAGACAGGGTGAAAGAAGCTTTCTTT. Amino acid sequence: CASSLDRVKEAFF. The entire variable domain, with the rest obtained from reference TRBV7-2 and TRBJ1-1, is as follows: GAGVSQSPSNKVTEKGKDVELRCDPISGHTALYWYRQSLGQGLEFLIYFQGNSAPDKSGLPSDRFSAERTGGSVSTLTIQRTQQEDSAVYLCASSLDRVKEAFFGQGTRLTVV.

The J gene is TRBJ2-2, the V gene TRBV6-1; tentatively, D is TRBD1 (6 bases). This CDR3 has 12 residues. Germline V gene lookup returns CDR1 MNHNS and CDR2 SASEGT. With 6 bases removed from V and 5 bases from J, the gap between germline ends came to 7 bases. The CDR3 sequence: CASRGATGELFF. In DNA form, the CDR3 reads TGTGCCAGCAGGGGGGCGACCGGGGAGCTGTTTTTT.

In DNA form, the CDR3 reads TGTGCCAGCGTGCAAAAAACCCGTTCCGGCATTCAGTACTTC. It codes for CASVQKTRSGIQYF. V and J are TRBV5-8 and TRBJ2-4; D is ambiguous. Trimming removed 7 bases from V and 9 bases from J, with 20 bases in between. Germline V gene data show CDR1 as SGHTS and CDR2 as YDEGEE. CDR3 size: 14 residues.

The chain links TRBV6-6 to TRBJ1-4, with TRBD1 matching 7 bases. J lost 0 bases, V lost 9 bases, and 10 bases had no gene match. The CDR3 covers 16 residues. Germline V CDR1 and CDR2: MNHNY, SVGAGI (reference sequence). DNA of the CDR3: TGTGCCAGTAGACAGGGATCGATAGCAACTAATGAAAAACTGTTTTTT. Translated, it gives CASRQGSIATNEKLFF.

This chain connects TRBV9 to TRBJ2-2, with TRBD1 matching over 7 bases. The V and J ends lost 2 bases and 5 bases, in that order; junction bases with no gene match: 6. The length of the CDR3 is 15 residues. Germline V lookup: CDR1 SGDLS, CDR2 YYNGEE. The CDR3 here is CASSVARQGTGELFF. The DNA for the CDR3 is TGTGCCAGCAGCGTGGCGAGACAGGGAACCGGGGAGCTGTTTTTT.

The chain combines TRBV5-1 with TRBJ2-7; TRBD2 aligns across 10 bases. The length of the CDR3 is 15 residues. The germline gives CDR1 SGHRS, CDR2 YFSETQ. V was clipped by 0 bases and J by 3 bases; unmatched bases: 3. The CDR3 protein is CASSLVSSGGYEQYF. CDR3 nucleotides: TGCGCCAGCAGCTTGGTTTCTAGCGGGGGCTACGAGCAGTACTTC.

The V call is TRBV10-1, the J call TRBJ1-4; 8 bases line up with TRBD1. Germline V CDR1 and CDR2: WNHNN, SYGVQD (reference sequence). The CDR3 extends over 16 amino acids. The J segment lost 11 bases and the V segment lost 3 bases, leaving 14 bases of the junction unmatched. The CDR3 is CASSDPTDPGGEKLFF. The CDR3 DNA reads as TGCGCCAGCAGTGACCCGACCGATCCAGGGGGCGAGAAACTGTTTTTT.

The chain couples TRBV7-8 to TRBJ1-3, with D possibly matching TRBD1 (6 bases). Trimming took off 3 bases at V and 0 bases at J, with 12 bases between the two ends. This CDR3 is built from 16 residues. The V gene's germline CDR1 is SGHVS and CDR2 FQNEAQ. The CDR3 loop reads CASSFSGVRSGNTIYF. CDR3 bases: TGTGCCAGCAGCTTTTCAGGGGTTCGCTCTGGAAACACCATATATTTT.

V and J are TRBV6-4 and TRBJ1-4, with TRBD1 matching 8 bases. V lost 8 bases to trimming and J lost 4 bases; unmatched junction nucleotides: 3. Germline values: CDR1 MRHNA, CDR2 SNTAGT. The length of the CDR3 is 13 residues. This CDR3 is CASRDRINEKLFF. The CDR3 nucleotides read TGTGCCAGCCGGGACAGGATTAATGAAAAACTGTTTTTT.

Concerning this clone: At one boundary the junction diverges from the germline segment, which might be a read error. This chain joins TRBV27 and TRBJ2-7; no definite D call. The CDR3 covers 13 residues. Germline V gene sequence: CDR1 MNHEY, CDR2 SMNVEV (reference sequence). The CDR3 coding sequence is TGTGCCAGCAGCCTAATGTACTCCCACGAGCAGTACTTC. Its translation is CASSLMYSHEQYF.

V usage is TRBV4-1 and J usage is TRBJ1-2; tentatively, D is TRBD1 (6 bases). The CDR3 consists of 15 residues. Trimming removed 6 bases at V and 2 bases at J, with 16 bases between. CDR1 MGHRA and CDR2 YSYEKL come from the germline V gene. The CDR3 DNA reads as TGCGCCAGCAGGGATTACAACAGGGCGAACTATGGCTACACCTTC. Protein sequence: CASRDYNRANYGYTF.

The rearrangement links TRBV7-2 to TRBJ2-7; 8 bases map to TRBD1. The CDR3 is 15 amino acids. CDR1 and CDR2 (germline): SGHTA, FQGNSA. V trimming: 5 bases; J trimming: 2 bases; junction bases outside the gene matches: 8. The CDR3 protein is CASSIGQGLTYEQYF. The CDR3 coding sequence is TGTGCCAGCAGCATAGGACAGGGCCTTACCTACGAGCAGTACTTC.

In DNA form, the CDR3 reads TGTGCCAGCAGTTTGCACAGGGAGAACACTGAAGCTTTCTTT. It translates to CASSLHRENTEAFF. The V gene is TRBV5-4, the J gene TRBJ1-1, with a possible D match to TRBD1 (6 bases). The germline V gene encodes CDR1 SGHNT and CDR2 YYREEE (reference sequence). The ends were cut back, 5 bases at V and 1 base at J, with 12 bases in the middle. The length of the CDR3 is 14 residues.

The CDR3 DNA follows: TGTGCCAGCAGAAACAGGGCGCGGGGCTACACCTTC. This translates into CASRNRARGYTF. This rearrangement joins TRBV6-5 to TRBJ1-2; TRBD1 might be the D (6 bases). CDR1 is MNHEY and CDR2 is SVGAGI in the germline V gene. Between the trimmed V and J ends, which lost 6 bases and 8 bases, there was a span of 13 bases. The CDR3 has 12 residues.

This clone was observed a few times. The V call is TRBV29-1, the J call TRBJ2-3; D call uncertain. The CDR3 sequence is 12 residues long. The germline V gene has CDR1 SQVTM and CDR2 ANQGSEA. Trimming shortened V by 4 bases and J by 0 bases, and 5 bases separated the two germline ends. As DNA, the CDR3 is TGCAGCGTTGGAAGTAGCACAGATACGCAGTATTTT. Translated: CSVGSSTDTQYF.

The V call is TRBV6-5, the J call TRBJ1-2; no clear D gene. CDR1 and CDR2 (germline): MNHEY, SVGAGI. Trimming took 8 bases from V and 5 from J, leaving 9 bases between them. CDR3 length equals 11 residues. CDR3 residues: CASGFRYGYTF. CDR3 bases: TGTGCCAGCGGGTTTAGATATGGCTACACCTTC.